The present T cell receptor beta chain was sequenced within a study of cytomegalovirus exposure and HLA in healthy donors. 60 Vbeta and 13 Jbeta primers were used in PCR. Clones were sequenced by immunoSEQ multiplex PCR, and TCRdb holds only the in-frame ones, with some missing. The sample lists over 120,000 clones; 70% were seen once. Broader study findings: Solely CMV serostatus was available to characterize immune exposure. Earlier analysis found most TCR beta V segments productive about 90% or about 30% of the time.

V lost 10 bases, J lost 1 base, and 13 bases lay in between. The CDR3 spans 13 residues. CDR1 is MNHEY and CDR2 is SVGAGI in the germline V gene. Worth noting for this clone: The antigen is undetermined.

The specimen was PBMCs. This rearrangement joins TRBV6-5 to TRBJ1-1; D perhaps matches TRBD1 (6 bases). The receptor was isolated from a woman aged 60-75 years in good health and CMV-seropositive. The CDR3 reads CAIKKTGNTEAFF. The CDR3 DNA reads TGTGCCATCAAAAAGACAGGGAACACTGAAGCTTTCTTT.